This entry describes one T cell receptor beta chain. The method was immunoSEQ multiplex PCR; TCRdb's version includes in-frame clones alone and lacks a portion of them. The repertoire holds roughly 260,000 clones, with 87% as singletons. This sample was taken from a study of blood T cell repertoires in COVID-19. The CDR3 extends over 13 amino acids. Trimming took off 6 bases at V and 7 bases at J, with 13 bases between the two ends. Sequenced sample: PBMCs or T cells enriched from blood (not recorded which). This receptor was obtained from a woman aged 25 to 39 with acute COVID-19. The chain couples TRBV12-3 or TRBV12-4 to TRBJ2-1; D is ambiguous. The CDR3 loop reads CASRSDFLNEQFF. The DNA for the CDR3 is TGTGCCAGCAGGTCCGACTTTTTGAATGAGCAGTTCTTC.